This T cell receptor (beta chain) was obtained from a study of blood T cells in healthy people across ages. The ends lost 2 bases at V and 2 bases at J; junction bases unmatched: 5. CDR3 length equals 16 residues. Per germline, CDR1 SNHLY and CDR2 FYNNEI. Through a sample-barcoded 5' primer and a J-beta primer mix, a second PCR was run for 7 to 11 cycles. Each cDNA molecule carried a tag from a template-switch adaptor that contained 12 random nucleotides. A single record per CDR3 protein comes from TCRdb applying MiXCR to the 5' RACE reads. The sample yields 800,000 or so distinct CDR3 sequences, just under 25% seen once. The sample, 9 to 10 milliliters of peripheral blood, was drawn from each donor. This sample also belongs to another study, concerning T cells of mothers and their children. According to that study: Every mother supplied over 8.5 million TCR beta CDR3 reads and every child a few million.

The sequence was obtained from a boy aged 5-17 years in good health. The chain employs TRBV2 and TRBJ2-1; 8 bases fit TRBD2. The sequenced sample consisted of blood. The CDR3 spells CASSELSGSTYNEQFF. DNA for the CDR3: TGTGCCAGCAGTGAACTGAGCGGGAGTACCTACAATGAGCAGTTCTTC.